The sample holds a few counts of the clone carrying this TCR beta chain. Its antigen remains unknown. These data belong to a study of T cell responses to AZD1222 COVID-19 vaccine. Germline lookup yields CDR1 MNHEY and CDR2 SMNVEV (reference sequence). The CDR3 is made up of 15 amino acids. The germline V and J ends were trimmed by 6 bases and 4 bases, with 17 bases remaining between them. Regarding the study as a whole: Nearly half of spike-specific TCRs reportedly target variant regions that are unmutated in the B.1.351 and B.1.1.7 variants. Possibly, clonal diversity was underestimated; donors were largely white British and included more females.

The data were produced by immunoSEQ multiplex PCR, yet TCRdb's version contains in-frame clones alone and is incomplete. There are roughly 100,000 clones in the sample; 80% to 90% occur only once, and 8% to 9% lies in the top ten. Sample: peripheral blood, taken on day 0 of AZD1222 vaccination. This sequence joins TRBV27 and TRBJ2-3; TRBD2 might be the D (5 bases). This clonotype originated in an adult in good health. The CDR3 bases are TGTGCCAGCAGCCCACTAGGATTGAACGCAGATACGCAGTATTTT. Translation: CASSPLGLNADTQYF.